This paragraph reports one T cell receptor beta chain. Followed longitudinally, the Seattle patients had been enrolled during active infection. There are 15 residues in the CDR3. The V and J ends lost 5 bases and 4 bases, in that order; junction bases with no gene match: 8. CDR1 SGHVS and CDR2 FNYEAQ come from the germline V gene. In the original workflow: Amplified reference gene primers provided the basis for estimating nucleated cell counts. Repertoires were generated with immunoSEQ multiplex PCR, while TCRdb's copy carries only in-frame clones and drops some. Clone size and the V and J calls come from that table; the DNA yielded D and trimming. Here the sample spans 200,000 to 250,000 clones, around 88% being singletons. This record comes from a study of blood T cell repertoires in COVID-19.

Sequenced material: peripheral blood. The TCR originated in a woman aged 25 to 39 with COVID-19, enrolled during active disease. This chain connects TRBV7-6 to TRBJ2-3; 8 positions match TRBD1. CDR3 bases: TGTGCCAGCAGCCGAGGACAGGGTGCCGCAGATACGCAGTATTTT. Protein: CASSRGQGAADTQYF.